Included here is one TCR beta chain sequence, with context. The antigen remains undetermined. The data were taken from a study of CD8 T cells in ankylosing spondylitis. Trimming took 4 bases from V and 3 from J; bases not matched to a gene: 12. The CDR3 extends over 17 amino acids. CDR1 is SGHRS and CDR2 is YFSETQ in the germline V gene. TCRdb independently ran MiXCR on the 5' RACE reads; one entry per CDR3 protein. The table includes around 320,000 distinct CDR3 sequences, roughly 20% detected once. Whole-study results and caveats: Seemingly distinctive of ankylosing spondylitis blood was a TCR beta motif formed by eight highly homologous variants. Clones linked with disease were CD8+ and fairly uncommon in the peripheral blood. Disease-linked clones reportedly concentrated significantly in matched ankylosing spondylitis synovial fluid.

The receptor's source is a female donor with ankylosing spondylitis or in good health (not recorded which). The chain uses TRBV5-1 and TRBJ2-5; the match to TRBD2 covers 10 bases. The sequencing sample was made of blood, either unsorted or a sorted T cell fraction (not recorded which). DNA for the CDR3: TGCGCCAGCAGCCCTGCCCGGCCACTAGCGGGAAAAGAGACCCAGTACTTC. The encoded protein is CASSPARPLAGKETQYF.